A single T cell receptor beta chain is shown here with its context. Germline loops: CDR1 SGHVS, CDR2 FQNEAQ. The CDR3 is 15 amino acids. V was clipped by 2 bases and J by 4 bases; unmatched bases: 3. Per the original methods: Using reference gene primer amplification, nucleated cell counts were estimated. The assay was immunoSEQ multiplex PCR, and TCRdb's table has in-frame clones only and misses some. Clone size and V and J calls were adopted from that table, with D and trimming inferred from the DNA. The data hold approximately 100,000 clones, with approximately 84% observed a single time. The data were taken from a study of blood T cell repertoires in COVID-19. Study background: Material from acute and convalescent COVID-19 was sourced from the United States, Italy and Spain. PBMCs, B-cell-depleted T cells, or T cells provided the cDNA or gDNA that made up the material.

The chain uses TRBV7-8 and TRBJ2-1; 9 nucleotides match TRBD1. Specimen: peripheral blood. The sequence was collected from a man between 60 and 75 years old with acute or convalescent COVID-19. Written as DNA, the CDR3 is TGTGCCAGCAGCTTAAGGGACAGGGCTTACAATGAGCAGTTCTTC. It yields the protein CASSLRDRAYNEQFF.